A selection of T cell receptor beta chains follows, all from one sample in a study of graft-versus-host responses after intestinal transplantation. Profiling relied on immunoSEQ multiplex PCR, and the TCRdb table lists in-frame clones only, not all of them. The repertoire consists of about 78,000 clones, with more than 75% occurring once and the leading ten covering about 8%. Their recognized antigens are unknown. The starting material was unstimulated CD8+ T cells sorted from spleen or lymph node cells, obtained before transplant. These receptors were collected from a human donor who was the organ donor for an intestinal transplant. CDR3s include the opening cysteine and the closing phenylalanine or tryptophan. Each record gives: J gene, clone size, V gene, D gene, CDR3 DNA, CDR3 protein. A D gene is named only where the DNA matches it firmly. Some rows mark clone size as missing; the rest say once, few, many or name a class of expanded clone.

TRBJ2-7 NA TRBV28 NA TGTGCCAGCAGTTCCCCCGGGCGGACCTCCTACGAGCAGTACTTC CASSSPGRTSYEQYF
TRBJ2-2 NA TRBV7-9 NA TGTGCCAGCAGCAACACCGGGGAGCTGTTTTTT CASSNTGELFF
TRBJ1-5 NA TRBV4-2 NA TGTGCCAGCAGCCTACTGCTAGTCGGGACGGATATTAGCAATCAGCCCCAGCATTTT CASSLLLVGTDISNQPQHF
TRBJ1-1 NA TRBV30 NA TGTGCCTGGAGTCCCCAGGACAGCAAAGCTTTCTTT CAWSPQDSKAFF
TRBJ1-2 once TRBV7-9 TRBD1 TGTGCCAGCAGCTTAGGTCCAGGGGGCTATGGCTACACCTTC CASSLGPGGYGYTF
TRBJ1-2 once TRBV30 NA TGTGCCTGGAGTGACATACCCGAGACAATGCGTGGCTACACCTTC CAWSDIPETMRGYTF
TRBJ2-2 NA TRBV4-1 NA TGCGCCAGCAGCCAACCCGACCTTTGGAACACCGGGGAGCTGTTTTTT CASSQPDLWNTGELFF
TRBJ2-5 NA TRBV13 TRBD2 TGTGCCAGCAGCCCCGGGACTATTTTAGGGGAGACCCAGTACTTC CASSPGTILGETQYF
TRBJ2-7 NA TRBV5-1 NA TGCGCCAGCACCCCCGACCTGAGGGGTTCTTACGAGCAGTACTTC CASTPDLRGSYEQYF
TRBJ2-1 NA TRBV5-1 NA TGCGCCAGCAGCTCATCCCGTGAGCGAGTGGACAATGAGCAGTTCTTC CASSSSRERVDNEQFF
TRBJ2-5 NA TRBV2 TRBD1 TGTGCCAGCAACCTCAGGGGGCGGGAGACCCAGTACTTC CASNLRGRETQYF
TRBJ2-5 NA TRBV28 NA TGTGCCAGCAGTTTATGGCGACAGCCTGGGGAGCAGTACTTC CASSLWRQPGEQYF
TRBJ2-5 NA TRBV5-1 TRBD2 TGCGCCAGCAGCTGGGAGCTATTGAGAGCGGGGGGCCAAGAGACCCAGTACTTC CASSWELLRAGGQETQYF
TRBJ2-7 NA TRBV6-1 TRBD2 TGTGCCAGCAGTGGGCCCAGGGAGGGATCCTACGAGCAGTACTTC CASSGPREGSYEQYF
TRBJ1-5 NA TRBV6-1 TRBD1 TGTGCCAGCATTAGGACAGGGGGCGCGGATCAGCCCCAGCATTTT CASIRTGGADQPQHF
TRBJ2-7 NA TRBV25-1 TRBD1 TGTGCCAGCAGTCCAGGGGGCGGGTTACCCTACGAGCAGTACTTC CASSPGGGLPYEQYF
TRBJ2-1 NA TRBV7-9 TRBD2 TGTGCCAGCGAGCTTAGCGGGGACAATGAGCAGTTCTTC CASELSGDNEQFF
TRBJ2-1 once TRBV5-1 TRBD2 TGCGCCAGCAGCTTGGGAACTAGCGGGGGGGTAATTCGCTATGAGCAGTTCTTC CASSLGTSGGVIRYEQFF
TRBJ1-2 NA TRBV15 NA TGTGCCACCAGCAGAGATCCAGGGGACCTGCGCTACACCTTC CATSRDPGDLRYTF
TRBJ2-2 once TRBV27 TRBD1 TGTGCCAGCAGTGGCTGGACAGGCTCCGGGGAGCTGTTTTTT CASSGWTGSGELFF
TRBJ2-1 NA TRBV20-1 NA TGCAGTGCTAGACACAAAGACCAGCAGTTCTTC CSARHKDQQFF
TRBJ2-7 NA TRBV4-1 NA TGCGCCAGCAGCCAAGAGGAAGGTGGGGGAGGCTACGAGCAGTACTTC CASSQEEGGGGYEQYF
TRBJ2-2 NA TRBV4-1 NA TGCGCCAGCAGCCTCAGCGGGGAGCTGTTTTTT CASSLSGELFF
TRBJ1-5 NA TRBV28 TRBD1 TGTGCCAGCAGTACCCGAGTGAGGGACAGGGATAATCAGCCCCAGCATTTT CASSTRVRDRDNQPQHF
TRBJ2-2 NA TRBV27 NA TGTGCCAGCAGTTTCGGGATATTAACCGGGGAGCTGTTTTTT CASSFGILTGELFF
TRBJ2-1 many TRBV18 NA TGTGCCAGCTCACCACCAGGCGCAGGGTTACACAATGAGCAGTTCTTC CASSPPGAGLHNEQFF
TRBJ1-2 once TRBV9 NA TGTGCCAGCAGCGTAGGTGGAGAAGGCTACACCTTC CASSVGGEGYTF
TRBJ2-5 few TRBV21-1 NA TGTGCCAGCAGCCCCAAACGCGGGACCCAAGAGACCCAGTACTTC CASSPKRGTQETQYF
TRBJ2-2 NA TRBV14 TRBD2 TGTGCCAGCAGCCATGTAGCGGGGGGTCGTCTCGGGGAGCTGTTTTTT CASSHVAGGRLGELFF
TRBJ1-2 NA TRBV4-1 NA TGCGCCAGCAGCCAAGGGGGGACCCCCTTCCCCTATGGCTACACCTTC CASSQGGTPFPYGYTF
TRBJ1-1 NA TRBV20-1 NA TGCAGTGTCCGCTCTGAAGCTTTCTTT CSVRSEAFF
TRBJ2-7 NA TRBV28 TRBD1 TGTGCCAGCAGTCCCGACAGGGAGTCCTACGAGCAGTACTTC CASSPDRESYEQYF
TRBJ2-7 few TRBV6-1 NA TGTGCCAGCAGTGAAGCGAGCTGGGGGCTTGGCGAGCAGTACTTC CASSEASWGLGEQYF
TRBJ2-1 NA TRBV29-1 NA TGCAGCGTCATCGACAGGAGCTCCTACAATGAGCAGTTCTTC CSVIDRSSYNEQFF
TRBJ2-1 NA TRBV29-1 NA TGCAGCGTCCTGAAGGGACCGGGTGAGCAGTTCTTC CSVLKGPGEQFF
TRBJ2-7 NA TRBV30 TRBD1 TGTGCCTCGGGACAGGGGGCGATTGAGCAGTACTTC CASGQGAIEQYF
TRBJ2-7 NA TRBV5-4 NA TGTGCCAGCAGCTTGGGGCTAGCGAAGACCTACGAGCAGTACTTC CASSLGLAKTYEQYF
TRBJ1-6 NA TRBV19 NA TGTGCCAGTAGGGACGGGGGGTTAGTTTCACCCCTCCACTTT CASRDGGLVSPLHF
TRBJ1-1 NA TRBV30 TRBD1 TGTGCCTGGATAGTTCGGGACAGGGGGCGCGGCACTGAAGCTTTCTTT CAWIVRDRGRGTEAFF
TRBJ2-2 once TRBV7-6 NA TGTGCCAGCAGCTTTCAAACCTTCACCGGGGAGCTGTTTTTT CASSFQTFTGELFF
TRBJ2-7 NA TRBV27 TRBD2 TGTGCCAGCAGCGGACTAGCGGGGTCTCTCCGCGAGCAGTACTTC CASSGLAGSLREQYF
TRBJ1-4 NA TRBV4-1 TRBD1 TGCGCCAGCAGCCTAGGGACAGGGGGGAATGAAAAACTGTTTTTT CASSLGTGGNEKLFF
TRBJ1-4 NA TRBV5-6 NA TGTGCCAGCAGCTTGTACGAATATAATGAAAAACTGTTTTTT CASSLYEYNEKLFF
TRBJ2-1 NA TRBV2 NA TGTGCCAGGAGCGGTAGCTCCTACAATGAGCAGTTCTTC CARSGSSYNEQFF
TRBJ1-2 NA TRBV15 TRBD1 TGTGCCACCAGCGAAAAGGGACAGGTCCCCTATGGCTACACCTTC CATSEKGQVPYGYTF
TRBJ1-2 NA TRBV18 NA TGTGCCAGCTCGCTTCGACCGATCTTCTATGGCTACACCTTC CASSLRPIFYGYTF
TRBJ2-3 few TRBV9 NA TGTGCCAGCAGCGCGAAAACAGGGTATTCCACAGATACGCAGTATTTT CASSAKTGYSTDTQYF
TRBJ2-5 NA TRBV7-2 NA TGTGCCAGCAGCCACCCCCCTCCGGGATATCAGACCCAGTACTTC CASSHPPPGYQTQYF
TRBJ2-2 NA TRBV4-1 NA TGCGCCAGCAGCCAAACGCAGGGCTCCGCCGGGGAGCTGTTTTTT CASSQTQGSAGELFF
TRBJ1-6 NA TRBV7-9 NA TGTGCCAGCAGCTCTTCCCGCTTACCAAGCTCCTATAATTCACCCCTCCACTTT CASSSSRLPSSYNSPLHF